The present entry profiles one TCR beta chain with its context. As yet, its antigen is unknown. Each patient with chemo-refractory metastatic non-small-cell lung cancer was treated with focal radiation plus CTLA-4 blockade using ipilimumab. The data derive from a study of radiotherapy plus CTLA-4 blockade in lung cancer. Background on the study: Objective responses were seen in around a sixth of patients, disease control in around 30%.

Only in-frame clones appear in the TCRdb table, and some are missing; sequencing was by immunoSEQ multiplex PCR. The data contain 85,000 to 100,000 clones, more than 75% of them singletons. Regarding the study as a whole: Blood saw expansion of tumor-derived TCR clones after radiotherapy plus ipilimumab. Interferon-beta and early blood T cell clone dynamics reportedly predicted response best.

This clonotype was obtained from a human donor with non-small cell lung cancer that progressed on radiotherapy plus ipilimumab. Here the sequenced sample was peripheral blood, taken from a patient treated with radiotherapy plus ipilimumab.

The CDR3 protein is CASSSPTRDGELRNEKLFF. In DNA, the CDR3 is TGTGCCAGCAGCTCACCCACCAGAGACGGAGAATTGCGGAATGAAAAACTGTTTTTT. This chain joins TRBV7-9 and TRBJ1-4; D call uncertain. Deletions cut 4 bases from V and 5 bases from J, with 26 bases between. The CDR3 is 19 amino acids. Looked up from germline, CDR1 is SEHNR and CDR2 is FQNEAQ (reference sequence).